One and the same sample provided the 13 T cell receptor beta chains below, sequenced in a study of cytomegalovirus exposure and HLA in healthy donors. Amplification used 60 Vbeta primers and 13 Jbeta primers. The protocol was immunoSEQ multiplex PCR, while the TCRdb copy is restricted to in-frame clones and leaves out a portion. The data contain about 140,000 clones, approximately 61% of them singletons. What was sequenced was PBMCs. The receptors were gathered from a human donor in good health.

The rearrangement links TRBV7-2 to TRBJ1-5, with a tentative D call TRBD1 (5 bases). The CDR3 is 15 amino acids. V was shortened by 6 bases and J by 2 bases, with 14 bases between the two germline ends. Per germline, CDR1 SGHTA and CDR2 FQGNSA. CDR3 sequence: CASRGGWGGNQPQHF. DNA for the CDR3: TGTGCCAGCAGGGGGGGGTGGGGTGGCAATCAGCCCCAGCATTTT. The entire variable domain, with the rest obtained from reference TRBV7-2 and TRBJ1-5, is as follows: GAGVSQSPSNKVTEKGKDVELRCDPISGHTALYWYRQSLGQGLEFLIYFQGNSAPDKSGLPSDRFSAERTGGSVSTLTIQRTQQEDSAVYLCASRGGWGGNQPQHFGDGTRLSIL.

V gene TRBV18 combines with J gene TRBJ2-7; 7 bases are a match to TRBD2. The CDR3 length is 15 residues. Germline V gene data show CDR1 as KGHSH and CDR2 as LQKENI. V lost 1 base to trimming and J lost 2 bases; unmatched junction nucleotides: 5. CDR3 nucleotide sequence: TGTGCCAGCTCACCACGGGCTAGCGGAGCCTACGAGCAGTACTTC. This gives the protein CASSPRASGAYEQYF.

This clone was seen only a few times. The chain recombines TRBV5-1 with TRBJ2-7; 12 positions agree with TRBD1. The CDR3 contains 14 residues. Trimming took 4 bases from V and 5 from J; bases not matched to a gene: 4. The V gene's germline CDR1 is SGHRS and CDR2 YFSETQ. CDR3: CASSPGQGADEQYF. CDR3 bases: TGCGCCAGCAGCCCGGGACAGGGGGCAGACGAGCAGTACTTC.

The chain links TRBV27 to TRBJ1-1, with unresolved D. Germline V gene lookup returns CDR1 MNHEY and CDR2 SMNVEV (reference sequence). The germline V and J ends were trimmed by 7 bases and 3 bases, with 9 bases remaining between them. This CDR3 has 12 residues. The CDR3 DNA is TGTGCCAGCAAAACTTCTCACACTGAAGCTTTCTTT. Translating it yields CASKTSHTEAFF.

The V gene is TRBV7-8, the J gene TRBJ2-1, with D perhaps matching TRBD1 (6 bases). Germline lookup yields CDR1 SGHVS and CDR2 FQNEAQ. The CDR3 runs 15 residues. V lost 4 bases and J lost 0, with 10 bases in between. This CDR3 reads CASSSGQSSYNEQFF. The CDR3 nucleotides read TGTGCCAGCAGCTCAGGACAGAGCTCCTACAATGAGCAGTTCTTC.

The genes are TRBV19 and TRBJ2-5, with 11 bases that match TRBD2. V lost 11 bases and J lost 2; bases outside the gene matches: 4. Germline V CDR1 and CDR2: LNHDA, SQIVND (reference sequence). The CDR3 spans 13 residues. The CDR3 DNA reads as TGTGCCTCCGGGACTAGCGGACAAGAGACCCAGTACTTC. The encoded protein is CASGTSGQETQYF.

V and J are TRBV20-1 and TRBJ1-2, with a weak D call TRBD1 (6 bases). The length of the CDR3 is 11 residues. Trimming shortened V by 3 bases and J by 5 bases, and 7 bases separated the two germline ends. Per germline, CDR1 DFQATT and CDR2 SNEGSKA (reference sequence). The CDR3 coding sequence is TGCAGTGCTAGGGGACATTATGGCTACACCTTC. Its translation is CSARGHYGYTF.

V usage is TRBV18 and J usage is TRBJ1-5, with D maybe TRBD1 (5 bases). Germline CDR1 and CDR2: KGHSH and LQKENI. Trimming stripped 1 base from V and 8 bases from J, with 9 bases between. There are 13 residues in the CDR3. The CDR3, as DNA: TGTGCCAGCTCACCACGAGGAGGGGAGCCCCAGCATTTT. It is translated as CASSPRGGEPQHF. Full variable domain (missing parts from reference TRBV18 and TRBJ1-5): NAGVMQNPRHLVRRRGQEARLRCSPMKGHSHVYWYRQLPEEGLKFMVYLQKENIIDESGMPKERFSAEFPKEGPSILRIQQVVRGDSAAYFCASSPRGGEPQHFGDGTRLSIL.

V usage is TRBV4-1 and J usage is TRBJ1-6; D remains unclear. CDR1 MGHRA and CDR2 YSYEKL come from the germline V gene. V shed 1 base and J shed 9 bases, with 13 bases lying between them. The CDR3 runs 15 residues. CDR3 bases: TGCGCCAGCAGCCAAGCGGAGGGTATTGGTTCACCCCTCCACTTT. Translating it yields CASSQAEGIGSPLHF.

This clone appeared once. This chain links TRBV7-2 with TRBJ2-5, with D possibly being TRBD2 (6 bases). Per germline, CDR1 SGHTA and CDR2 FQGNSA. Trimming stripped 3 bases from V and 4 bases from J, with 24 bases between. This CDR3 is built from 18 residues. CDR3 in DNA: TGTGCCAGCAGCTTTTCTCCGGGTAGCGAGAGGAGGGGAGAGACCCAGTACTTC. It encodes CASSFSPGSERRGETQYF.

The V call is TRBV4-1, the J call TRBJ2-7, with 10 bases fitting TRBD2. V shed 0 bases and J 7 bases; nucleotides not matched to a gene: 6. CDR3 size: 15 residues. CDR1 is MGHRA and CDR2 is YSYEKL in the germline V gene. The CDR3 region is CASSQDAGTSVEQYF. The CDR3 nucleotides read TGCGCCAGCAGCCAAGACGCCGGGACTAGCGTGGAGCAGTACTTC.

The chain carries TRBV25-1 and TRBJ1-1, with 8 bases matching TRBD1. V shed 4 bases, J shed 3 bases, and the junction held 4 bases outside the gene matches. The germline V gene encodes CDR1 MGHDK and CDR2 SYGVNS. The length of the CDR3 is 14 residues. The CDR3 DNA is TGTGCCAGCAGTGGAGCGACAGGGGACACTGAAGCTTTCTTT. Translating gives CASSGATGDTEAFF.

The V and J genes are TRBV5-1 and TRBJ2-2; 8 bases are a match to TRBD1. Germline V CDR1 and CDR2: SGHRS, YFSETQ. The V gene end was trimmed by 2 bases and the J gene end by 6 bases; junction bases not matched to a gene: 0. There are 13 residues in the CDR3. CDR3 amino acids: CASSLQGAGELFF. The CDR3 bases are TGCGCCAGCAGCTTACAGGGGGCCGGGGAGCTGTTTTTT.